This T cell receptor (beta chain) was found in a study of cytomegalovirus exposure and HLA in healthy donors (TCRdb year 2017). Some background on the complete study: An earlier analysis of 550 to 700 of the donors reported more than 250 Gb of sequence data and more than 90 million unique TCR beta sequences from 150 million to 200 million T cells. On average, 235,054 unique TCR beta nucleotide sequences were sequenced per donor among some 420 genotyped donors of the cohort, with roughly 18% of those sequences being non-productive. Besides the first cohort of some 670 subjects, a separate validation cohort made up of 90 to 150 different subjects was used. Rather than drawing on any new phenotypic data, the later analysis identified candidate immune exposures from TCR beta sequences and the way those sequences occurred across donors. An earlier analysis of 587 of the donors used high-throughput TCR beta sequencing to judge whether each TCR beta V gene segment behaved as functional or pseudogenic. To predict cytomegalovirus infection status, the study combined high-throughput TCR immunosequencing, statistical association of individual TCRs with disease status, and machine learning. Five DR-DQ haplotypes were handled as single units for association and clustering because linkage in the cohort was strong. The study aimed to test whether signatures of past pathogen exposure could be identified by cataloging public T cell receptors. All discovery cohort repertoires had been generated on a single sequencing platform. Genome-wide SNP genotypes for about 60% of the roughly 700 donors were used in a later genetic analysis, which treated that subset as a discovery cohort. Of the 300 to 450 genotyped donors, 65% to 90% were placed in the genetic ancestry cluster associated with self-reported Caucasian donors. Donor age, sex, ethnicity and CMV serostatus were compiled alongside the repertoire data. An early release covering roughly 640 HLA-typed donors comprised 300 to 350 gigabases of sequencing data and 85 million to 100 million unique TCR sequences. HLA typing included class I and class II loci at four-digit resolution. A later analysis re-analyzed previously published TCR beta repertoires from approximately 670 donors and added high-resolution HLA genotyping to study TCR occurrence patterns. The study profiled the T cell repertoires of around 700 subjects by immunosequencing and related them to cytomegalovirus serostatus. Typing coverage differed by locus: A, B, C, DRB1 and DQB1 were typed in about 620-630 donors, DQA1 in 522, DPA1 in around 580, and DPB1 in 400 to 480.

Receptor amplification or capture employed the immunoSEQ multiplex PCR assay. For the multiplex PCR, a mixture combining 60 forward primers for TCR Vbeta segments and 13 reverse primers for TCR Jbeta segments was used. The CDR3 region of rearranged TCR beta genes was amplified from genomic DNA by a multiplex PCR assay. The Illumina HiSeq System was used to sequence the amplified TCR beta libraries as 87-base-pair reads. Concerning the study's data processing: In a later analysis, 70 million to 95 million unique TCR beta chains were counted across the roughly 610 repertoires, and approximately 11 million of these chains were shared by at least two donors. A nearest-neighbor algorithm error-corrected the raw reads and collapsed the reads into unique sequences, merging closely related sequences to remove PCR and sequencing errors. CDR3 sequences were aligned to IMGT reference sequences to assign V, D and J gene segments. For a sequence to be retained, a match of at least six nucleotides to both a V gene segment and a J gene segment was required. Rearrangements were called productive when the CDR3 lacked stop codons and stayed in frame with V and J; all others were non-productive. CDR3 was defined by IMGT convention, running from the second conserved V-encoded cysteine to the conserved J-encoded phenylalanine. The earlier analysis of 587 of the donors excluded sequences that lacked an unambiguous match to a single V gene segment. In an earlier analysis of approximately 560 of the donors, a V segment was called functional when productive rearrangements were above 56.7%, and segregating when the standard deviation between donors exceeded 5%. A statistical classification framework was built to diagnose cytomegalovirus status from the catalog of TCR beta chain sequences. V and J gene assignment, in a later analysis, came from comparing TCR nucleotide sequences with IMGT/GENE-DB human TR gene sequences. The TCRdist pipeline was used in a later analysis to assign CDR3 sequences and most-parsimonious VDJ recombination scenarios. In a later analysis, each TCR beta chain was defined by its CDR3 amino acid sequence together with its V-gene family, and reads without a unique V-gene family were excluded. As a way to deal with suspected cross-contamination and a sequencing artifact, a later analysis dropped 592 nucleotide sequences that were highly shared and had low generation probability. A later analysis calculated a clonal expansion index for each public chain from normalized within-repertoire ranks of inferred template counts. In a later analysis, generation probabilities were computed with a VDJ recombination model fitted to out-of-frame rearrangements, and the resulting probabilities were checked against IGoR. Hypergeometric tests were used in a later analysis to score TCR-TCR, TCR-HLA and TCR-CMV co-occurrence, with a repertoire-size bias correction applied to the TCR pairs. In a later analysis, false discovery rates were estimated by permuting HLA or CMV assignments 20 times. In a later analysis, co-occurring TCRs were grouped using DBSCAN, with TCRdist sequence similarity added in when clustering inside HLA-allele-positive subsets. For co-occurrence clustering, repertoires with fewer than 30,000 or more than 120,000 public chains were excluded, along with about five repertoires with anomalous nucleotide sharing. TCRdb carries this immuneACCESS record with in-frame sequences only. Its versions omit some clonotypes, under half of them owing to an unresolved V gene in the studies checked, with the rest unexplained. V and J calls and clone size are given by that table; D and trimming were obtained from the DNA. The sample includes 170,000 or so clones, with over 70% observed a single time. Under 7.5% of the sample rests with the top ten.

Here is what the overall study found, with its caveats: A later analysis reported that several top co-occurrence clusters appeared linked to parvovirus B19, influenza, CMV and Epstein-Barr virus. A cluster of highly shared sequence variants was judged likely to be a technical artifact of the sequencing pipeline. A later analysis found that TCR association rates varied across HLA loci, with DRB1 alleles showing the most associated TCRs and HLA-C alleles the fewest. While some public TCRs were present in many individuals, most TCR sequences turned up only very rarely across donors. In a later analysis, 16,951 TCR beta sequences were associated with specific HLA alleles at a false discovery rate of 0.05. Three of the identified cytomegalovirus-associated TCR beta chains were confirmed in vitro to be specific for cytomegalovirus antigens. A further reported finding was that TCR beta sequences accurately predicted the HLA-A and HLA-B alleles for most subjects in the first cohort. In both the original and validation cohorts, the classifier was reported to diagnose cytomegalovirus status with high specificity and sensitivity. Correlated functional status among segregating V segments might reflect linkage disequilibrium, but an unknown experimental factor could not be ruled out. Roughly uniform sequencing depth across donors was assumed in presence/absence analyses, although this assumption may not hold. A later analysis found that most CMV-associated TCR beta chains appeared HLA-restricted, with HLA associations seemingly driven largely by CMV exposure. In an earlier analysis of approximately 590 of the donors, most TCR beta V segments were observed in productive rearrangements about 87% or about 30% of the time, broadly matching IMGT annotations. Assigning TCR associations to individual alleles was difficult when HLA alleles, especially DR and DQ, strongly co-occurred. Because HLA typing was missing for some donors at each locus, association tests included only the typed subset. The authors suggested that the approach could potentially be extended to other disease states and immunological phenotypes. The study listed 150 to 200 TCR beta chains as associated with cytomegalovirus. The only immune exposure information available for the cohort was CMV serostatus. A later genetic analysis reported fewer N-insertions in productive TCRs among donors in an Asian-associated ancestry cluster than the roughly 640-donor mean. The cohort was sequenced for TCR beta chains only, and without alpha or paired-chain data the features that could be detected were limited. Because counts were too low, about 18 rarely observed V segments, including chromosome 9 orphons, were excluded from the earlier analysis of around 590 of the donors. An association between a missense DCLRE1C variant and V-gene and J-gene trimming of TCR beta chains was found in a later genetic analysis and replicated in an independent cohort. A later analysis found that HLA-associated TCR beta chains were more clonally expanded and had lower generation probabilities than equally common non-associated chains.

There are a few counts of this clone. Its antigen target is currently unknown. Base qualities are not recorded, but no much larger clone differs from it by a single base. In total, roughly 670 healthy bone marrow donors made up the cohort. All cohort members were sampled while nominally healthy, although unrecorded immune exposures were likely present. The donor tested CMV seronegative and was one of the 352 seronegative cohort members. Every donor gave a peripheral blood sample, and the peripheral blood mononuclear cells from that sample were used for TCR beta sequencing. Genomic DNA extraction from the blood cell samples was performed with the Qiagen DNeasy Blood Extraction Kit. Material: PBMCs. This receptor was taken from a man aged 40-50 years in good health and CMV-seronegative.

The sequence in DNA is TGTGCCAGCAGCTTGGGCGGGAAGAGCTATGGCTACACCTTC. This yields the protein CASSLGGKSYGYTF. The rearrangement combines TRBV13 with TRBJ1-2; the D gene cannot be named for sure. The CDR3 measures 14 amino acids from cysteine to phenylalanine. The sequence is cut down to CDR3 DNA, 42 bases in frame from base 1. The germline V gene (reference sequence) yields PRHDT for CDR1 and FYEKMQ for CDR2. At the junction V is shortened by 3 bases and J by 4 bases, with 12 bases in between.